This T cell receptor (beta chain) was captured by sequencing in a study of OX40 agonist ivuxolimab in advanced cancers. This table comes from immunoSEQ multiplex PCR, and its TCRdb copy is limited to in-frame clones, with some not included. The profile shows around 30,000 clones, 65% to 90% of them singletons. V was trimmed by 3 bases and J by 5 bases, leaving 14 bases between them. Germline V gives CDR1 GTSNPN, CDR2 SVGIG (reference sequence). The CDR3 is made up of 14 amino acids. This receptor was taken from an adult with an advanced solid tumor such as melanoma, head and neck, liver or kidney cancer. The chain recombines TRBV30 with TRBJ2-1, with D possibly matching TRBD2 (6 bases). The sequenced sample was CD4+ or CD8+ T cells sorted from blood, obtained in a trial of the OX40 agonist ivuxolimab. CDR3: CAWSSGVSDNEQFF. The DNA of the CDR3 is TGTGCCTGGAGCTCGGGGGTGTCGGACAATGAGCAGTTCTTC.